Reported below is one TCR beta chain. Its antigen target is currently unknown. The input lacks base qualities; no much larger clone sits a single base away. To demonstrate the VDJtools post-analysis software, the study profiled TCR beta repertoires from the peripheral blood of around 13 young patients with multiple sclerosis. The multiple sclerosis patients were children and adolescents between roughly 6 and 17 years of age. To prepare the library, PCR was applied. Sequencing was carried out with an Illumina HiSeq 2500. To reduce PCR and sequencing biases, unique molecular identifiers were incorporated into the TCR beta cDNA libraries. Every 1 to 10 million input T cells yielded approximately 500,000 cDNA molecules, meaning each molecule approximated one T cell. The patient libraries were prepared and sequenced with the same protocol used for the earlier healthy control dataset. Within a given batch, samples were prepared together, multiplexed and sequenced on the same HiSeq lane. Processing in the source paper ran as follows. MIGEC handled the raw barcoded reads, throwing out single-read molecular identifier groups before consensus assembly and CDR3 extraction. Clonotype tables were post-analysed with VDJtools, and diversity was normalized by down-sampling all datasets to the smallest sample size. To correct batch-related cross-sample contamination, repertoire overlap clustering matched CDR3 amino acid sequences but not nucleotide sequences. TCRdb trimmed the raw reads at Q25, called clones with MiXCR and kept productive beta chains. CDR3 protein sequences are deduplicated, and each keeps its most common genes and DNA. The V and J calls reflect TCRdb's pipeline rather than the authors' work. The table for this sample lists approximately 770,000 distinct CDR3 sequences; about 43% of them were counted only once. The top ten clones comprise roughly 4.9% of the sample.

Inclusive of the bounding cysteine and phenylalanine, the CDR3 is 16 residues long. Of the read, only the CDR3 DNA is kept; its 48 bases are in frame from base 1. V was cut back by 2 bases and J by 2 bases, leaving a gap of 17 bases between them. CDR1 and CDR2 were assigned from the germline V gene as SGHRS and YFSETQ. This entry comes from a study of post-analysis software for immune sequencing data (dated by TCRdb to 2013 to 2016). With respect to the entire study: Relapsing-remitting, secondary progressive and progressive-relapsing multiple sclerosis were recorded as disease courses, and subtype annotation was lacking for some patients. The patient repertoires were set against about eleven previously published healthy control repertoires from donors whose ages ranged from roughly 6 to 26 years. A subset of samples was prepared in parallel using single-end sample barcoding, then pooled and co-amplified after Illumina adapter ligation.

Points the paper makes about the study in general: The control group was slightly older than the multiple sclerosis patient group. Compared with controls, multiple sclerosis patients had significantly lower normalized Chao1 diversity, a finding suggesting substantial peripheral T-cell clonal expansion. A handful of TRBV segments, including TRBV5-6, TRBV5-1 and TRBV20-1, were significantly more frequent in patients than controls. Direct clustering with F measure showed strong co-clustering of samples prepared in the same batch, prompting a batch-effect correction.

The origin of this receptor is a girl aged 10 to 17 with multiple sclerosis. The sequenced sample was blood. This chain joins TRBV5-1 to TRBJ2-7; the D segment is perhaps TRBD1 or TRBD2, each sharing 5 matched bases. The CDR3 has the sequence CASSFTGLVQTYEQYF. At the DNA level, the sequence is TGCGCCAGCAGCTTTACAGGACTCGTTCAGACCTACGAGCAGTACTTC.